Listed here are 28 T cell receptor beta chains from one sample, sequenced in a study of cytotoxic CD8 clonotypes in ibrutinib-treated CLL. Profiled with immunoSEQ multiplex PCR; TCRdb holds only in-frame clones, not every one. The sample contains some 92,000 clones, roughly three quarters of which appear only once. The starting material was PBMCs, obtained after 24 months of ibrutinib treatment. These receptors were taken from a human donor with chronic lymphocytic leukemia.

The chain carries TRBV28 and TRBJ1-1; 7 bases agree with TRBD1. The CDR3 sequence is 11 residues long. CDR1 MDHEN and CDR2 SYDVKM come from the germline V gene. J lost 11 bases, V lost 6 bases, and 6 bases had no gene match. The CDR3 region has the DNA TGTGCCAGCAGCGGACAGGTCGATGCTTTCTTT. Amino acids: CASSGQVDAFF.

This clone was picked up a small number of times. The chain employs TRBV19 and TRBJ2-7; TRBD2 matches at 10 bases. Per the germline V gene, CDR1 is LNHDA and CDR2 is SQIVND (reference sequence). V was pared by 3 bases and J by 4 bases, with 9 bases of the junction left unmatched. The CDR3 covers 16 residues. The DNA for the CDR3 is TGTGCCAGTAGTATCTCCTCGGGACTAGCGATTTACGAGCAGTACTTC. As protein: CASSISSGLAIYEQYF.

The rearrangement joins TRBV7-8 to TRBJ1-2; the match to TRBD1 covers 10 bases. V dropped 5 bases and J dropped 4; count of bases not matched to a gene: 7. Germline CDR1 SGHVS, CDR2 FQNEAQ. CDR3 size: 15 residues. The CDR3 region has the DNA TGTGCCAGCAGCCTAGGGACAGGGGAGGGCTATGGCTACACCTTC. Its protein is CASSLGTGEGYGYTF.

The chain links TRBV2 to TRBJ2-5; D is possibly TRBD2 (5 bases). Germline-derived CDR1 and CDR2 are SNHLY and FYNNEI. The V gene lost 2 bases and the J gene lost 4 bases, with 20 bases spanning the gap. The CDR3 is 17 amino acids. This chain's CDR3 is CASSESAHLSGIETQYF. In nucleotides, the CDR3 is TGTGCCAGCAGTGAATCAGCCCATCTCTCGGGGATAGAGACCCAGTACTTC.

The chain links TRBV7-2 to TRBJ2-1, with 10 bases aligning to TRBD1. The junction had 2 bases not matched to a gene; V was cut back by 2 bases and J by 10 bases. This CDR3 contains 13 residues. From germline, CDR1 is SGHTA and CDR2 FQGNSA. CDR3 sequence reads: CASSLRDRGEQFF. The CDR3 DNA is TGTGCCAGCAGCTTAAGGGACAGGGGAGAGCAGTTCTTC.

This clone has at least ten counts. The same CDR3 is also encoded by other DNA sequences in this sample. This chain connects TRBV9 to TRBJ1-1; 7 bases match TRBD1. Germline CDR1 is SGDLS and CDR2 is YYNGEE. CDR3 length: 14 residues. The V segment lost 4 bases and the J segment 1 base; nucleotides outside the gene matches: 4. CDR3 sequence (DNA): TGTGCCAGCAGCCCTCACAGGGGGAACACTGAAGCTTTCTTT. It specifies CASSPHRGNTEAFF.

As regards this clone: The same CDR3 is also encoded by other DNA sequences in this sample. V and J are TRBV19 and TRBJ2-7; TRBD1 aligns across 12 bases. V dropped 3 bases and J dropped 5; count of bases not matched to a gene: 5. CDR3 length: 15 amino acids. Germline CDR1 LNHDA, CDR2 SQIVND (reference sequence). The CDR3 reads CASSITGTGGNEQYF. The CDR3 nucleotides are TGTGCCAGTAGTATTACCGGGACAGGGGGCAACGAGCAGTACTTC.

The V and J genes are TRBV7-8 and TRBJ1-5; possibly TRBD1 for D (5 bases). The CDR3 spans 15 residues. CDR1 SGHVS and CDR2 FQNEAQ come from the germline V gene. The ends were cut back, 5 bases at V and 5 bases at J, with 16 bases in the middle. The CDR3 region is CASSATEGEDQPQHF. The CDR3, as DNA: TGTGCCAGCAGCGCGACAGAAGGCGAAGATCAGCCCCAGCATTTT.

The CDR3 nucleotides read TGTGCCAGCAGGCAAGGATCTAACACTGAAGCTTTCTTT. This gives the protein CASRQGSNTEAFF. The genes are TRBV27 and TRBJ1-1; no definite D call. V lost 6 bases and J 2 bases, leaving 10 bases between the germline ends. The germline V gene encodes CDR1 MNHEY and CDR2 SMNVEV (reference sequence). This CDR3 comprises 13 residues.

As DNA, the CDR3 is TGTGCCAGCAGCCAACAGGGGGGGGAGACCCAGTACTTC. It codes for CASSQQGGETQYF. This sequence joins TRBV11-3 and TRBJ2-5; tentatively, D is TRBD1 (8 bases). Germline V gene lookup returns CDR1 SGHNT and CDR2 YENEEA. The CDR3 has 13 residues. V was trimmed by 5 bases and J by 5 bases, leaving 12 bases between them.

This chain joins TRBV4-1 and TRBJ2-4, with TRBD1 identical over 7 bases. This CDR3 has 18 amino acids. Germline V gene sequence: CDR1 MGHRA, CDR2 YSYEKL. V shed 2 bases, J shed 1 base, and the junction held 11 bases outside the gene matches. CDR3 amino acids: CASSQNTLGQRAKNIQYF. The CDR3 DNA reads TGCGCCAGCAGCCAAAATACCCTGGGACAGAGGGCCAAAAACATTCAGTACTTC.

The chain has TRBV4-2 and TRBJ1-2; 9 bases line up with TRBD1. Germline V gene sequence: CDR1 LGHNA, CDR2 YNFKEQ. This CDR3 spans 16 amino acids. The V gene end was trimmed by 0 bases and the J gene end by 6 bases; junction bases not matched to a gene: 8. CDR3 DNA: TGTGCCAGCAGCCAAGACATCCTACAGGGGGCGAATGGCTACACCTTC. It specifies CASSQDILQGANGYTF.

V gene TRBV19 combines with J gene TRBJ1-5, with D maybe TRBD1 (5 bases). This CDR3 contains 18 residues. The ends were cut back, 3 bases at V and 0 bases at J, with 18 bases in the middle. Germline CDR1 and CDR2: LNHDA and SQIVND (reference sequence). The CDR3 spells CASSIRGDSGNSNQPQHF. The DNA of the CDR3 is TGTGCCAGTAGTATTAGGGGTGATTCAGGGAATAGCAATCAGCCCCAGCATTTT.

CDR3: CASRQAGVGETQYF. The CDR3 nucleotides read TGTGCCAGCAGGCAAGCGGGAGTGGGAGAGACCCAGTACTTC. The chain employs TRBV27 and TRBJ2-5, with TRBD2 matching over 8 bases. Trimming removed 6 bases from V and 4 bases from J; junction bases left unmatched: 7. The germline V gene encodes CDR1 MNHEY and CDR2 SMNVEV (reference sequence). CDR3 size: 14 residues.

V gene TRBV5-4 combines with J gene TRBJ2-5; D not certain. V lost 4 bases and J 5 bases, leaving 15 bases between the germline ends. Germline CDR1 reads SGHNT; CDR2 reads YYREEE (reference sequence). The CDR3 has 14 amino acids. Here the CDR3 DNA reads TGTGCCAGCAGCCACGGACCTCCCGATGAGACCCAGTACTTC. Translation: CASSHGPPDETQYF. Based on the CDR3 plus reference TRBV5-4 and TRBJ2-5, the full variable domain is ETGVTQSPTHLIKTRGQQVTLRCSSQSGHNTVSWYQQALGQGPQFIFQYYREEENGRGNFPPRFSGLQFPNYSSELNVNALELDDSALYLCASSHGPPDETQYFGPGTRLLVL.

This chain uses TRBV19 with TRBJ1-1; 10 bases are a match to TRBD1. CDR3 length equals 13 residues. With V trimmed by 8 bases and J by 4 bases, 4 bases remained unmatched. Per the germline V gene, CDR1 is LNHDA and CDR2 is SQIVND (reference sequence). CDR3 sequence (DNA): TGTGCCAGTCGGACAGGGGGTCTCACTGAAGCTTTCTTT. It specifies CASRTGGLTEAFF.

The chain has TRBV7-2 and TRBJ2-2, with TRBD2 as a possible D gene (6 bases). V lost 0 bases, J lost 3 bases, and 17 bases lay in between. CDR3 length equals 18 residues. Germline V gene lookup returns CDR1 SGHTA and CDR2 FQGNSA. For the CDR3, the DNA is TGTGCCAGCAGCTTAGCCTCGGAGGGACTCCCGTACACCGGGGAGCTGTTTTTT. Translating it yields CASSLASEGLPYTGELFF. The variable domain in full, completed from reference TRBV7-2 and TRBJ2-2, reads GAGVSQSPSNKVTEKGKDVELRCDPISGHTALYWYRQSLGQGLEFLIYFQGNSAPDKSGLPSDRFSAERTGGSVSTLTIQRTQQEDSAVYLCASSLASEGLPYTGELFFGEGSRLTVL.

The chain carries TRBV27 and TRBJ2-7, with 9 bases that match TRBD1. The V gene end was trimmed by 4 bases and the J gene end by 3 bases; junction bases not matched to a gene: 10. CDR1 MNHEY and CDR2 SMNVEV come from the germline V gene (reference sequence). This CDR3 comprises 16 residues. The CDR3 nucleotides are TGTGCCAGCAGTTCTACCGGGACAGGGAAATTCTACGAGCAGTACTTC. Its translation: CASSSTGTGKFYEQYF.

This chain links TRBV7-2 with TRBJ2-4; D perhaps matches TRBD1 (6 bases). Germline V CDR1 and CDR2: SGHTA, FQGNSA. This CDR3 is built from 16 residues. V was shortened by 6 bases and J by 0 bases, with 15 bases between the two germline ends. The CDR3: CASRGASGVAKNIQYF. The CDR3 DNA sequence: TGTGCCAGCAGGGGGGCAAGCGGAGTAGCCAAAAACATTCAGTACTTC. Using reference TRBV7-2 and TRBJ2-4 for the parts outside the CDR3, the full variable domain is GAGVSQSPSNKVTEKGKDVELRCDPISGHTALYWYRQSLGQGLEFLIYFQGNSAPDKSGLPSDRFSAERTGGSVSTLTIQRTQQEDSAVYLCASRGASGVAKNIQYFGAGTRLSVL.

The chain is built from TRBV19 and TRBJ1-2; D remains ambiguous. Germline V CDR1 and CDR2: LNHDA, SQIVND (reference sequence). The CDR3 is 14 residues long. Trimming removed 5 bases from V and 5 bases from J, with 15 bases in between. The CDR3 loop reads CASSPDSLRYGYTF. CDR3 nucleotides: TGTGCCAGTAGTCCCGACTCCTTACGGTATGGCTACACCTTC. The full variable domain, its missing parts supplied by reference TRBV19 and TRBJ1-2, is DGGITQSPKYLFRKEGQNVTLSCEQNLNHDAMYWYRQDPGQGLRLIYYSQIVNDFQKGDIAEGYSVSREKKESFPLTVTSAQKNPTAFYLCASSPDSLRYGYTFGSGTRLTVV.

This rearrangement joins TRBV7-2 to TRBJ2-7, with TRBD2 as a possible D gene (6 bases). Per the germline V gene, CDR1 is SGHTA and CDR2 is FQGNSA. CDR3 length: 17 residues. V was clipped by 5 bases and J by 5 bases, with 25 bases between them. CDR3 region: CASSRNPLGLASHEQYF. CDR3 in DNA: TGTGCCAGCAGCCGAAATCCCTTGGGACTTGCATCCCACGAGCAGTACTTC. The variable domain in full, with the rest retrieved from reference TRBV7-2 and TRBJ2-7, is GAGVSQSPSNKVTEKGKDVELRCDPISGHTALYWYRQSLGQGLEFLIYFQGNSAPDKSGLPSDRFSAERTGGSVSTLTIQRTQQEDSAVYLCASSRNPLGLASHEQYFGPGTRLTVT.

The CDR3 bases are TGCAGTGCCTTAGCAACAGATACGCAGTATTTT. This codes for CSALATDTQYF. V and J are TRBV20-1 and TRBJ2-3; D not certain. The germline V and J ends were trimmed by 6 bases and 3 bases, with 7 bases remaining between them. The CDR3 covers 11 residues. CDR1 and CDR2 (germline): DFQATT, SNEGSKA (reference sequence).

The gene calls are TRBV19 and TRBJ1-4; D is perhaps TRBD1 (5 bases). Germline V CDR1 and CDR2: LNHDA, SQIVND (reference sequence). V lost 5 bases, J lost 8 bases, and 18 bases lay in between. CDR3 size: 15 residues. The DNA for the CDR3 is TGTGCCAGTAGTCGGGGGATCGCCTCCCAAGAAAAACTGTTTTTT. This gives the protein CASSRGIASQEKLFF.

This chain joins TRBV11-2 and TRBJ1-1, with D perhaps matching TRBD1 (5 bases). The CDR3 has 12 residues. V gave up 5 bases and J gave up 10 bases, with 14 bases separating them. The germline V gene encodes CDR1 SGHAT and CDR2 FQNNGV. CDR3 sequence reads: CASSPSGGRAFF. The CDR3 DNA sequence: TGTGCCAGCAGCCCGTCGGGGGGACGAGCTTTCTTT. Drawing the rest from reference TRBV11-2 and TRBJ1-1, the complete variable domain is EAGVAQSPRYKIIEKRQSVAFWCNPISGHATLYWYQQILGQGPKLLIQFQNNGVVDDSQLPKDRFSAERLKGVDSTLKIQPAKLEDSAVYLCASSPSGGRAFFGQGTRLTVV.

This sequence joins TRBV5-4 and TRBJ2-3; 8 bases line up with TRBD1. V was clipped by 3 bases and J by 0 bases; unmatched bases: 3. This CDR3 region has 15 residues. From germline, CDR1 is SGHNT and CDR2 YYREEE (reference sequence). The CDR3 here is CASSSDRGSTDTQYF. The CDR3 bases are TGTGCCAGCAGCTCCGACAGGGGTAGCACAGATACGCAGTATTTT.

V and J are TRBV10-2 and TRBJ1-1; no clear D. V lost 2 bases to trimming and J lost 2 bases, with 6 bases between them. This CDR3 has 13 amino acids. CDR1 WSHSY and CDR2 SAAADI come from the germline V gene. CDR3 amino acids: CASSEPSNTEAFF. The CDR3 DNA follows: TGCGCCAGCAGTGAGCCTTCAAACACTGAAGCTTTCTTT.

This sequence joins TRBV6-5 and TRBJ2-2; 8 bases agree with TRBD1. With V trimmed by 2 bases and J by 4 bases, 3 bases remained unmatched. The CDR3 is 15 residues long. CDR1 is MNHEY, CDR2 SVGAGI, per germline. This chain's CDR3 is CASSYDRGFTGELFF. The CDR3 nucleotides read TGTGCCAGCAGTTACGACAGGGGATTCACCGGGGAGCTGTTTTTT.

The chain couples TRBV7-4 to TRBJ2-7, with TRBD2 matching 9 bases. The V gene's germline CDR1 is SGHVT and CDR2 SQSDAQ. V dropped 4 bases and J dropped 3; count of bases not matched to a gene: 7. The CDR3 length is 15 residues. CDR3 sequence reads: CASSCGLASYYEQYF. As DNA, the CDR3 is TGTGCCAGCAGCTGTGGACTAGCGAGCTACTACGAGCAGTACTTC.